This T cell receptor beta chain was sequenced in a study of T cells in Graves' hyperthyroidism and ophthalmopathy (dated by TCRdb to about 2019). Notes on the research overall: Peripheral blood was sampled at the time of initial diagnosis, prior to any treatment. To identify distinguishing TCR V-J signatures, a discovery cohort of about 95 patients was used, comprising 40 to 45 with Graves' ophthalmopathy and around 60 with stable Graves' hyperthyroidism. Prospective prediction of ophthalmopathy was tested in an independent validation cohort consisting of roughly 19 hyperthyroidism patients and 17 patients who later progressed to ophthalmopathy. The 90 to 100 discovery patients were randomly split 7:3 into training and test sets. Thyroid tissue and blood T-cell repertoires from several Graves' hyperthyroidism patients were also compared in the study. After sampling, hyperthyroidism patients received methimazole starting at 30 mg daily, and ophthalmopathy patients received high-dose intravenous methylprednisolone. The paper describes TCR Vbeta CDR3 sequencing of 130 to 150 peripheral blood samples, made up of 43 ophthalmopathy patients, approximately 76 hyperthyroidism patients and about 17 progressor patients.

Ophthalmopathy patients had moderately to severely active disease, with a Clinical Activity Score of 3 or more, a NOSPECS grade of 4 or more, and a disease duration of less than 3 months. The study excluded patients with uncontrolled infections, other autoimmune diseases, pregnancy or lactation. Clinical symptoms, serum thyroxine and TRAb, thyroid ultrasound, and orbital computed tomography formed the basis for the diagnoses. PBMCs were separated from roughly 10 ml of fresh peripheral blood using Ficoll-Paque density gradient centrifugation. Total RNA was extracted using Trizol reagent, and RNA quality was assessed on an Agilent 2100 Bioanalyzer. TCR beta CDR3 regions were amplified from RNA transcripts. The TCR CDR3 was subjected to a first round of RT-PCR using the HTBI primer set and the Qiagen OneStep RT-PCR kit. Libraries were constructed in a second round of multiplex PCR, after which size selection and purification were carried out. The libraries were sequenced on an Illumina HiSeq2000 using paired-end 100 bp reads. In the authors' own workflow: Raw data were processed with SOAPnuke, discarding reads with adapters, uncalled bases, mean Phred below 15, or no exact constant-primer or identifier match. High-quality paired reads were merged with COPE v1.2.5, and unique nucleotide sequences were defined as clonotypes. MiTCR v1.1 was used to align the clonotypes against IMGT TRBV, TRBD and TRBJ reference segments. The analysis was restricted to V-J combinations with a frequency above 0.0001, which together covered over 99% of the repertoires. A TCS score was defined as the ratio between F50 (clonal expansion) and ExV (chaos), using BLOSUM62-based TCRdist between CDR3 peptides within each V-J. Welch's t-statistics and random forest reduced 500 to 550 V-J features to 13, which were used in a naive Bayes classifier (R e1071). In-frame beta chains were kept once TCRdb had trimmed the public reads at Q25 with fastp and called clones with MiXCR. Each entry is one CDR3 protein sequence, shown with its most common DNA and genes. V and J calls and clone size were set by TCRdb, not the authors. Present in this sample are hundreds of thousands of distinct CDR3 sequences, about a fifth of which were seen just once. About 34% of the sample is in the top ten clones.

About this clonotype itself: What this receptor recognizes is not known. Base qualities are not at hand, and no much larger clone is one base apart.

From cysteine to phenylalanine, the CDR3 is 16 amino acids long. The DNA shown is the 48-base CDR3, in frame from base 1. CDR1 SEHNR and CDR2 FQNEAQ are derived from the germline V gene (reference sequence). The junction shows trimming of 1 base on V and 2 bases on J, plus 13 bases between the germline ends. The full study reports these points: In validation, the model predicted progression to ophthalmopathy a median of around six months before onset, with roughly 68% sensitivity and about 72% specificity. No statistical method was used to set the sample size in advance, and investigators knew the group allocation. A model built on a 13 V-J signature distinguished ophthalmopathy from stable hyperthyroidism, reaching 85% to 90% sensitivity and approximately 83% specificity in cross-validation and 80%/75% in testing. Most expanded thyroid clonotypes (frequency above 0.001) were also detected in blood, suggesting blood repertoires may reflect thyroid immune responses.

This TCR was sampled from a man younger than 40 with Graves' ophthalmopathy. The chain is made from TRBV7-9 and TRBJ2-3; the D gene is possibly TRBD1 or TRBD2, each agreeing over 6 bases. The sequencing input was blood. The base sequence is TGTGCCAGCAGCTTAGGAGGAGGGGGGAACACAGATACGCAGTATTTT. Its coded protein is CASSLGGGGNTDTQYF.